The 22 T cell receptor beta chains presented below share a single source sample, sequenced in a study of T-cell reconstitution after alpha-beta-depleted transplantation in children. Preparation of the TCRbeta library was carried out with unique molecular identifiers. TCRdb re-derived calls from the PCR reads in MiXCR, one entry per CDR3 protein. The sample carries about 640,000 distinct CDR3 sequences, roughly 17% recorded once. The specimen was PBMCs from the stem cell graft donor, collected from the stem cell graft. The receptors shown here come from a human donor who donated a stem cell graft to a child with acute myeloid leukemia.

The sample holds many counts of this clonotype. The CDR3, as DNA: TGTGCCAGCAGCTTTAGAGGACAGGCCTACGAGCAGTACGTC. Translation gives CASSFRGQAYEQYV. The V call is TRBV5-5, the J call TRBJ2-7, with TRBD1 identical over 7 bases. The CDR3 consists of 14 residues. Unmatched junction bases numbered 4, after V lost 2 bases and J lost 2 bases. Germline loops: CDR1 SGHKS, CDR2 YYEKEE (reference sequence).

There are a few counts of this clonotype. The rearrangement uses TRBV12-3 or TRBV12-4 and TRBJ2-3, with TRBD1 identical over 7 bases. The CDR3 has 19 residues. V dropped 5 bases and J dropped 0; count of bases not matched to a gene: 17. CDR3 amino acids: CASSTWVGQKDWSTDTQYF. The CDR3 DNA sequence: TGTGCCAGCAGTACATGGGTGGGACAGAAAGATTGGAGCACAGATACGCAGTATTTT.

This clonotype has a handful of counts. The J gene is TRBJ2-1, the V gene TRBV5-1; 8 bases agree with TRBD1. This CDR3 is built from 13 residues. From germline, CDR1 is SGHRS and CDR2 YFSETQ. Trimming cost V 4 bases and J 6 bases; bases outside gene matches: 3. The DNA for the CDR3 is TGCGCCAGCAGCCACGGGACAGGCAATGAGCAGTTCTTC. Its protein product is CASSHGTGNEQFF.

This clonotype turned up a few times. The chain combines TRBV11-2 with TRBJ2-3; D unclear. This CDR3 has 15 amino acids. Deletions cut 5 bases from V and 2 bases from J, with 14 bases between. Germline lookup yields CDR1 SGHAT and CDR2 FQNNGV. CDR3 bases: TGTGCCAGCAGCCCCGGGCTGCGGAACACAGATACGCAGTATTTT. It codes for CASSPGLRNTDTQYF.

This clonotype has ten or more counts. J is TRBJ2-1 and V is TRBV29-1; D not certain. Trimming left V 6 bases short and J 6 bases short, with 6 bases between. The CDR3 totals 10 residues. Germline V lookup: CDR1 SQVTM, CDR2 ANQGSEA. The CDR3 spells CSVTPNEQFF. CDR3 DNA: TGCAGCGTGACCCCCAATGAGCAGTTCTTC.

This clonotype was picked up a small number of times. This sequence joins TRBV29-1 and TRBJ2-5, with TRBD2 matching over 12 bases. V shed 7 bases, J shed 5 bases, and the junction held 11 bases outside the gene matches. The CDR3 runs to 15 residues. Germline CDR1 and CDR2: SQVTM and ANQGSEA. The CDR3 loop is CSAARGLAGGETQYF. The CDR3 nucleotides read TGCAGCGCTGCCCGAGGGCTAGCGGGGGGGGAGACCCAGTACTTC.

At least ten counts were recorded for this clonotype. The V gene is TRBV20-1, the J gene TRBJ2-1, with 8 bases aligning to TRBD2. This CDR3 comprises 14 residues. V was clipped by 1 base and J by 2 bases; unmatched bases: 1. CDR1 and CDR2 (germline): DFQATT, SNEGSKA (reference sequence). The CDR3 nucleotides read TGCAGTGCTAGAGCGGGGGGGCCCTACAATGAGCAGTTCTTC. Translating gives CSARAGGPYNEQFF.

This clonotype has only a few counts. The rearrangement links TRBV12-3 or TRBV12-4 to TRBJ2-6; the D is unclear. The CDR3 runs 15 residues. V was clipped by 6 bases and J by 0 bases, with 9 bases between them. The CDR3 DNA reads TGTGCCAGCAGCTTCGGATACTCTGGGGCCAACGTCCTGACTTTC. It specifies CASSFGYSGANVLTF.

V usage is TRBV27 and J usage is TRBJ2-7; no clear D gene. The CDR3 runs 13 residues. The V and J ends lost 7 bases and 3 bases respectively, with 13 bases between them. The V gene's germline CDR1 is MNHEY and CDR2 SMNVEV (reference sequence). CDR3 nucleotide sequence: TGTGCCAGCATGCCCCTACCGGGCTACGAGCAGTACGTC. It codes for CASMPLPGYEQYV.

The rearrangement uses TRBV12-3 or TRBV12-4 and TRBJ1-5, with D unresolved. The CDR3 is 14 residues long. The ends were cut back, 7 bases at V and 7 bases at J, with 17 bases in the middle. The CDR3 DNA follows: TGTGCCAGCACCCCGTTAGGCGGCAGACAGCCCCAGCATTTT. Residues: CASTPLGGRQPQHF.

This clonotype has only a few counts. This chain uses TRBV6-6 with TRBJ2-7; D unclear. This CDR3 contains 12 residues. V lost 2 bases and J lost 3, with 5 bases in between. CDR1 is MNHNY, CDR2 SVGAGI, per germline (reference sequence). The CDR3 sequence: CASSYTNYEQYF. CDR3 nucleotide sequence: TGTGCCAGCAGTTACACCAACTACGAGCAGTACTTC.

In this sample, this clonotype turned up many times. This chain links TRBV5-1 with TRBJ1-4; 7 bases match TRBD1. The V gene's germline CDR1 is SGHRS and CDR2 YFSETQ. The CDR3 contains 17 residues. V shed 1 base, J shed 0 bases, and the junction held 6 bases outside the gene matches. Written as DNA, the CDR3 is TGCGCCAGCAGCTTGTCAGGGGGACCCTCAACTAATGAAAAACTGTTTTTT. This gives the protein CASSLSGGPSTNEKLFF. The full variable domain, in which reference TRBV5-1 and TRBJ1-4 provide the parts outside the CDR3, is KAGVTQTPRYLIKTRGQQVTLSCSPISGHRSVSWYQQTPGQGLQFLFEYFSETQRNKGNFPGRFSGRQFSNSRSEMNVSTLELGDSALYLCASSLSGGPSTNEKLFFGSGTQLSVL.

This clonotype was counted a few times. The gene calls are TRBV5-5 and TRBJ2-5; the match to TRBD1 covers 8 bases. The CDR3 length is 15 residues. Germline trimming cut 3 bases from V and 4 bases from J; bases unmatched to any gene: 8. In germline, CDR1 is SGHKS, CDR2 YYEKEE (reference sequence). The CDR3 bases are TGTGCCAGCAGCTCCCTCCAGGGGGCTGGAGAGACCCAGTACTTC. Protein sequence: CASSSLQGAGETQYF.

This clonotype was counted at least ten times. The rearrangement joins TRBV20-1 to TRBJ2-7; D uncertain. V was pared by 3 bases and J by 3 bases, with 12 bases between. Germline V gives CDR1 DFQATT, CDR2 SNEGSKA (reference sequence). The CDR3 consists of 13 residues. Here the CDR3 reads CSASATTGYEQYV. In DNA, the CDR3 is TGCAGTGCTAGTGCGACGACGGGCTACGAGCAGTACGTC.

This clonotype was recorded many times. V and J are TRBV6-5 and TRBJ1-1; D is unresolved. CDR3 length: 14 residues. Germline V lookup: CDR1 MNHEY, CDR2 SVGAGI. Trimming stripped 2 bases from V and 1 base from J, with 8 bases between. CDR3 nucleotide sequence: TGTGCCAGCAGTTACACCGACAAGAACACTGAAGCTTTCTTT. Its translation: CASSYTDKNTEAFF.

This clonotype was observed a few times. The chain joins TRBV12-3 or TRBV12-4 to TRBJ2-2; D unresolved. V lost 5 bases, J lost 4 bases, and 8 bases lay in between. The CDR3 length is 13 residues. The CDR3 DNA reads as TGTGCCAGCAGTCGTCATCCCACCGGGGAGCTGTTTTTT. It yields the protein CASSRHPTGELFF.

The gene calls are TRBV7-6 and TRBJ2-3; D unclear. V was clipped by 1 base and J by 0 bases, with 14 bases between them. Germline CDR1 and CDR2: SGHVS and FNYEAQ. The CDR3 length is 17 residues. The CDR3 region has the DNA TGTGCCAGCAGCTTAGACCCCCGTGCAGCTAGCACAGATACGCAGTATTTT. It translates to CASSLDPRAASTDTQYF.

This clonotype was counted between two and nine times. This sequence may be a read error, since a much larger clone differs from it by one base. The chain uses TRBV29-1 and TRBJ1-2; unclear D gene. V was clipped by 1 base and J by 6 bases, with 6 bases between them. Germline V lookup: CDR1 SQVTM, CDR2 ANQGSEA. CDR3 length equals 11 residues. The CDR3 DNA is TGCAGCGTTGAAGCTGGGGATGGCTACACCTTC. Translated: CSVEAGDGYTF.

J is TRBJ1-1 and V is TRBV5-1; TRBD1 might be the D (6 bases). Trimming pared 5 bases from V and 1 base from J, leaving 21 bases between. Germline lookup yields CDR1 SGHRS and CDR2 YFSETQ. The CDR3 sequence is 17 residues long. CDR3 residues: CASSVEQGFYANTEAFF. CDR3 bases: TGCGCCAGCAGTGTAGAACAGGGTTTTTATGCGAACACTGAAGCTTTCTTT.

This clonotype was detected a few times. V gene TRBV4-1 combines with J gene TRBJ1-1; 10 bases are shared with TRBD1. CDR3 size: 14 residues. Germline CDR1 reads MGHRA; CDR2 reads YSYEKL. The V segment lost 5 bases and the J segment 7 bases; nucleotides outside the gene matches: 7. This chain's CDR3 is CASSSTGGGIEAFF. For the CDR3, the DNA is TGCGCCAGCAGCTCGACAGGGGGCGGAATTGAAGCTTTCTTT.

This clonotype showed up just a few times. This rearrangement joins TRBV5-5 to TRBJ1-5; a weak D match, TRBD1 (6 bases). Germline CDR1 is SGHKS and CDR2 is YYEKEE (reference sequence). The CDR3 is made up of 14 amino acids. V lost 1 base to trimming and J lost 7 bases, with 12 bases between them. The CDR3 sequence: CASSLWSGEQPQHF. Here the CDR3 DNA reads TGTGCCAGCAGCTTGTGGTCAGGGGAACAGCCCCAGCATTTT.

This sequence joins TRBV7-3 and TRBJ2-7; 7 bases are shared with TRBD2. Looked up from germline, CDR1 is SGHTA and CDR2 is FQGTGA. This CDR3 is built from 15 residues. The J segment lost 4 bases and the V segment lost 5 bases, leaving 11 bases of the junction unmatched. The CDR3 reads CASSPTGLPPYEQYF. The DNA for the CDR3 is TGTGCCAGCAGCCCCACGGGACTACCGCCTTACGAGCAGTACTTC.